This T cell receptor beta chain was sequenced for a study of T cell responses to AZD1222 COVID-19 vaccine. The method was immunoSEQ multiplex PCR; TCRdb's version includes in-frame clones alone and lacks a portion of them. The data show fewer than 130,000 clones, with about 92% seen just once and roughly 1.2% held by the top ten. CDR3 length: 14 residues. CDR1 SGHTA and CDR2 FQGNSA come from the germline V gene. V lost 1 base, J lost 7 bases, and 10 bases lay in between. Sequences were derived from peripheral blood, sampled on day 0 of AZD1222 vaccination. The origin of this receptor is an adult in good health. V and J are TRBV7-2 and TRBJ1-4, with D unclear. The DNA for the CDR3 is TGTGCCAGCAGCTTAGGGCAGGCGAGTGAAAAACTGTTTTTT. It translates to CASSLGQASEKLFF.